These T cell receptor beta chains were read from a single sample in a study of T cells after yellow fever vaccination. TCRdb used MiXCR to reprocess the 5' RACE reads, holding one entry per CDR3 protein. The sample has just over 300,000 distinct CDR3 sequences, 3.6% seen once. Specimen: PBMCs, collected on the day of the yellow fever booster vaccination. Receptors were obtained from a man younger than 35 who received the YFV17D yellow fever vaccine. CDR3s include the opening cysteine and the closing phenylalanine or tryptophan. Each record gives: V gene, J gene, clone size, D gene, CDR3 protein, CDR3 DNA. D genes are given only for firm matches. Expanded clones are given a class, and other clones once, few, many or no size at all.

TRBV20-1	TRBJ1-2	-	-	CSAQSGAGLHYGYTF	TGCAGCGCTCAGTCAGGGGCAGGCCTCCACTATGGCTACACCTTC
TRBV4-2	TRBJ1-1	-	-	CASSQVGGETNTEAFF	TGTGCCAGCAGCCAAGTCGGAGGCGAAACGAACACTGAAGCTTTCTTT
TRBV7-8	TRBJ1-2	-	-	CASSPLIPGTEKANYGYTF	TGTGCCAGCAGCCCACTAATCCCCGGGACGGAGAAAGCTAACTATGGCTACACCTTC
TRBV2	TRBJ2-3	many	-	CASESTDTQYF	TGTGCCAGCGAGAGCACAGATACGCAGTATTTT
TRBV3-1	TRBJ1-2	-	-	CASSQESAVLGYTF	TGTGCCAGCAGCCAAGAATCGGCGGTGTTGGGCTACACCTTC
TRBV28	TRBJ1-2	many	-	CASSLWQGDGYTF	TGTGCCAGCAGTTTATGGCAGGGAGATGGCTACACCTTC
TRBV5-4	TRBJ2-3	many	TRBD2	CASSRGGAGLDTQYF	TGTGCCAGCAGCCGCGGGGGGGCGGGACTAGATACGCAGTATTTT
TRBV30	TRBJ1-6	many	-	CAWGRSSYNSPLHF	TGTGCCTGGGGGAGGAGCTCCTATAATTCACCCCTCCACTTT
TRBV7-9	TRBJ1-1	many	-	CASSLNREGKAFF	TGTGCCAGCAGCTTGAATCGGGAAGGGAAAGCTTTCTTT
TRBV7-3	TRBJ2-1	many	-	CASSRGASGPYNEQFF	TGTGCCAGCAGCCGGGGGGCTAGCGGCCCCTACAATGAGCAGTTCTTC
TRBV12-3/TRBV12-4	TRBJ2-3	few	-	CASSFGAGQSDTQYF	TGTGCCAGCAGTTTTGGTGCGGGACAGTCAGATACGCAGTATTTT
TRBV9	TRBJ2-3	many	TRBD2	CASSPKAGGPDTQYF	TGTGCCAGCAGCCCGAAAGCGGGGGGGCCCGATACGCAGTATTTT
TRBV20-1	TRBJ2-4	-	TRBD2	CSATPGGLAKNIQYF	TGCAGTGCTACCCCCGGGGGGTTAGCCAAAAACATTCAGTACTTC
TRBV18	TRBJ2-3	many	TRBD1	CASSPPGTVTDTQYF	TGTGCCAGCTCACCACCCGGGACAGTGACAGATACGCAGTATTTT
TRBV5-1	TRBJ2-6	many	TRBD1	CASSPQGQGWTGANVLTF	TGCGCCAGCAGCCCCCAGGGACAGGGGTGGACTGGGGCCAACGTCCTGACTTTC
TRBV6-6	TRBJ1-5	few	-	CASRDGDSNQPQHF	TGTGCCAGCAGGGACGGTGATAGCAATCAGCCCCAGCATTTT
TRBV7-9	TRBJ2-7	many	TRBD1	CASSLAGQGEIYEQYF	TGTGCCAGCAGCTTAGCGGGACAGGGGGAGATCTACGAGCAGTACTTC